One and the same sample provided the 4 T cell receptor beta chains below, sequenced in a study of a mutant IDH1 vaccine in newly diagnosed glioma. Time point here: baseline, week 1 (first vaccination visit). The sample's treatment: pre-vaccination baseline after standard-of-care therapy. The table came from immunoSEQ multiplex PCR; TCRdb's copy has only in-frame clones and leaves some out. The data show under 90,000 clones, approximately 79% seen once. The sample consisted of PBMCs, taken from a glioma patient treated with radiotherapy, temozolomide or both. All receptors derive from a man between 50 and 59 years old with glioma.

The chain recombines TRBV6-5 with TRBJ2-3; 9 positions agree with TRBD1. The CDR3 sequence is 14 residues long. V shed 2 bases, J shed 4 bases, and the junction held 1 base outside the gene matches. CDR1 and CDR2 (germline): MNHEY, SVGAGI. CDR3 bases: TGTGCCAGCAGTTACAGGACAGGGGCAGATACGCAGTATTTT. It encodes CASSYRTGADTQYF.

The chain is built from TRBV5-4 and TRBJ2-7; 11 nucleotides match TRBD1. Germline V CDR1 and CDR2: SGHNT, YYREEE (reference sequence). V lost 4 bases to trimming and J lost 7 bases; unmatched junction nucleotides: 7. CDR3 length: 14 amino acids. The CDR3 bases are TGTGCCAGCAGCCCCGGACAGGGGGCGCGAGAGCAGTACTTC. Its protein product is CASSPGQGAREQYF.

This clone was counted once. CDR3 amino acids: CASRVTSDDEQFF. Here the CDR3 DNA reads TGTGCCAGCCGGGTGACCTCCGACGATGAGCAGTTCTTC. The chain carries TRBV6-6 and TRBJ2-1; D not certain. Germline V gene data show CDR1 as MNHNY and CDR2 as SVGAGI (reference sequence). V was clipped by 8 bases and J by 8 bases, with 16 bases between them. The CDR3 consists of 13 residues.

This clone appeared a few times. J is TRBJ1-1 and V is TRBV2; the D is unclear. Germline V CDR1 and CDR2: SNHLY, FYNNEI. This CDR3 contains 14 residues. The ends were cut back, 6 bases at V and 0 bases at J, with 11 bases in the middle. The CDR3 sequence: CASSLREMNTEAFF. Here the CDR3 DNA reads TGTGCCAGCAGCCTCCGGGAGATGAACACTGAAGCTTTCTTT. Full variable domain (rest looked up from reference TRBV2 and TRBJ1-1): EPEVTQTPSHQVTQMGQEVILRCVPISNHLYFYWYRQILGQKVEFLVSFYNNEISEKSEIFDDQFSVERPDGSNFTLKIRSTKLEDSAMYFCASSLREMNTEAFFGQGTRLTVV.